These 25 T cell receptor beta chains came from one sample sequenced in a study of siplizumab effects on memory and regulatory T cells. Data came from immunoSEQ multiplex PCR; TCRdb stores just in-frame clones and leaves some out. The sample consists of about 100,000 clones, about 92% of them appearing once. Sequenced input: Tregs sorted from blood. Source of these receptors: a human donor in good health.

The rearrangement joins TRBV6-5 to TRBJ2-7, with D hard to call. The CDR3 has 13 residues. Trimming took 3 bases from V and 2 from J, leaving 8 bases between them. CDR1 is MNHEY, CDR2 SVGAGI, per germline. The CDR3 bases are TGTGCCAGCAGTTATAGTAGTACCTACGAGCAGTACTTC. It translates to CASSYSSTYEQYF.

The rearrangement links TRBV5-1 to TRBJ2-3; no firm D call. The germline gives CDR1 SGHRS, CDR2 YFSETQ. The CDR3 sequence is 13 residues long. V lost 1 base, J lost 2 bases, and 5 bases lay in between. CDR3 sequence: CASSLYSTDTQYF. CDR3 bases: TGCGCCAGCAGCTTGTATTCCACAGATACGCAGTATTTT. The entire variable domain, with the rest obtained from reference TRBV5-1 and TRBJ2-3, is as follows: KAGVTQTPRYLIKTRGQQVTLSCSPISGHRSVSWYQQTPGQGLQFLFEYFSETQRNKGNFPGRFSGRQFSNSRSEMNVSTLELGDSALYLCASSLYSTDTQYFGPGTRLTVL.

This sequence joins TRBV27 and TRBJ2-1, with 10 positions matching TRBD2. The trim removed 5 bases at V and 10 bases at J, leaving 11 bases unmatched. Germline V gives CDR1 MNHEY, CDR2 SMNVEV (reference sequence). The CDR3 covers 15 residues. The CDR3: CASSHPGLASNEQFF. CDR3 coding DNA: TGTGCCAGCAGTCACCCGGGACTAGCGTCAAACGAGCAGTTCTTC.

This chain uses TRBV13 with TRBJ2-2; D is unclear. This CDR3 comprises 16 residues. CDR1 PRHDT and CDR2 FYEKMQ come from the germline V gene (reference sequence). V lost 1 base, J lost 1 base, and 10 bases lay in between. Written as DNA, the CDR3 is TGTGCCAGCAGCTTAGCGGTCAGGAGGAACACCGGGGAGCTGTTTTTT. It specifies CASSLAVRRNTGELFF.

The CDR3 nucleotides are TGTGCCAGCAGCTTGGAAGGGTATGGGGAGACCCAGTACTTC. Protein sequence: CASSLEGYGETQYF. The chain uses TRBV5-4 and TRBJ2-5; no clear D gene. Germline-derived CDR1 and CDR2 are SGHNT and YYREEE (reference sequence). Trimming pared 0 bases from V and 5 bases from J, leaving 11 bases between. The CDR3 runs 14 residues.

The chain couples TRBV19 to TRBJ2-1; 9 positions match TRBD2. CDR3 length: 15 residues. Germline lookup yields CDR1 LNHDA and CDR2 SQIVND (reference sequence). Trimming cost V 7 bases and J 6 bases; bases outside gene matches: 10. This CDR3 is CASTKLAGVANEQFF. As DNA, the CDR3 is TGTGCCAGTACTAAATTAGCGGGGGTAGCCAATGAGCAGTTCTTC.

The CDR3 reads CASSQDWGRETQYF. CDR3 nucleotide sequence: TGTGCCAGCAGCCAAGATTGGGGGCGAGAGACCCAGTACTTC. V is TRBV14 and J is TRBJ2-5; D may be TRBD1 (6 bases). CDR3 length: 14 residues. Germline V gene data show CDR1 as SGHDN and CDR2 as FVKESK. V shed 0 bases and J shed 4 bases, with 9 bases lying between them.

V usage is TRBV19 and J usage is TRBJ2-5; 9 nucleotides match TRBD1. Per germline, CDR1 LNHDA and CDR2 SQIVND (reference sequence). V lost 6 bases, J lost 5 bases, and 4 bases stayed unmatched. This CDR3 is 13 amino acids long. CDR3 DNA sequence: TGTGCCAGTAGACAGGGGGCTTGGGAGACCCAGTACTTC. The encoded protein is CASRQGAWETQYF.

The chain combines TRBV7-9 with TRBJ1-4; maybe TRBD1 (6 bases). Deletions cut 5 bases from V and 2 bases from J, with 12 bases between. The CDR3 extends over 15 amino acids. Germline V gene sequence: CDR1 SEHNR, CDR2 FQNEAQ (reference sequence). CDR3 region: CASSPQGITNEKLFF. CDR3 nucleotides: TGTGCCAGCAGCCCGCAGGGGATCACTAATGAAAAACTGTTTTTT.

This chain connects TRBV4-1 to TRBJ2-7; the D is unclear. The germline V and J ends were trimmed by 4 bases and 1 base, with 8 bases remaining between them. CDR3 size: 13 residues. Germline V lookup: CDR1 MGHRA, CDR2 YSYEKL. CDR3 sequence reads: CASSLSQSYEQYF. DNA for the CDR3: TGCGCCAGCAGCCTGTCACAGTCCTACGAGCAGTACTTC.

V gene TRBV2 combines with J gene TRBJ2-5; D gene uncertain. Trimming removed 8 bases at V and 11 bases at J, with 15 bases between. The CDR3 sequence is 11 residues long. Germline V gives CDR1 SNHLY, CDR2 FYNNEI. The CDR3 region has the DNA TGTGCCAGCTCGCTATTCGCAGAGCAGTACTTC. Translated, it gives CASSLFAEQYF.

V usage is TRBV9 and J usage is TRBJ2-6; no reliable D call. The V end lost 0 bases, the J end lost 2 bases, and 9 bases lay between the germline ends. Looked up from germline, CDR1 is SGDLS and CDR2 is YYNGEE. The CDR3 covers 16 residues. The CDR3 here is CASSVVGSPGANVLTF. CDR3 bases: TGTGCCAGCAGCGTAGTAGGGTCCCCTGGGGCCAACGTCCTGACTTTC.

V and J are TRBV4-1 and TRBJ2-6, with D perhaps TRBD2 (5 bases). CDR1 is MGHRA and CDR2 is YSYEKL in the germline V gene. With 0 bases removed from V and 5 bases from J, the gap between germline ends came to 14 bases. The CDR3 has 17 residues. The DNA of the CDR3 is TGCGCCAGCAGCCAAGATTCGATCTCGGGGAGGGCCAACGTCCTGACTTTC. Translating it yields CASSQDSISGRANVLTF.

The chain has TRBV19 and TRBJ1-2; D ambiguous. Trimming shortened V by 3 bases and J by 2 bases, and 7 bases separated the two germline ends. This CDR3 comprises 13 residues. Germline V gene lookup returns CDR1 LNHDA and CDR2 SQIVND (reference sequence). The chain's CDR3 is CASSMDGNYGYTF. CDR3 sequence (DNA): TGTGCCAGTAGTATGGACGGAAACTATGGCTACACCTTC.

The chain employs TRBV5-8 and TRBJ1-5, with 7 bases aligning to TRBD1. V lost 0 bases to trimming and J lost 0 bases; unmatched junction nucleotides: 9. Germline V gene data show CDR1 as SGHTS and CDR2 as YDEGEE. The CDR3 extends over 18 amino acids. CDR3 protein: CASSLDGRGFYSNQPQHF. For the CDR3, the DNA is TGTGCCAGCAGCTTGGATGGCAGGGGGTTCTATAGCAATCAGCCCCAGCATTTT.

V is TRBV29-1 and J is TRBJ1-4; the match to TRBD1 covers 8 bases. This CDR3 is built from 14 residues. V trimming: 5 bases; J trimming: 12 bases; junction bases outside the gene matches: 14. Germline lookup yields CDR1 SQVTM and CDR2 ANQGSEA. The CDR3 sequence: CSVLGRQGAGELFF. The CDR3 DNA follows: TGCAGCGTTTTGGGCAGGCAGGGGGCGGGGGAACTGTTTTTT.

This clone came up once. This chain uses TRBV28 with TRBJ2-3; TRBD2 might be the D (5 bases). The CDR3 extends over 11 amino acids. Germline assignment: CDR1 MDHEN and CDR2 SYDVKM. V lost 3 bases and J 8 bases, leaving 6 bases between the germline ends. Written as DNA, the CDR3 is TGTGCCAGCAGTTTGAGGGTTACGCAGTATTTT. The encoded protein is CASSLRVTQYF.

This chain links TRBV7-9 with TRBJ2-7; D is ambiguous. Between the trimmed V and J ends, which lost 3 bases and 0 bases, there was a span of 12 bases. The CDR3 totals 15 residues. Germline V gene data show CDR1 as SEHNR and CDR2 as FQNEAQ (reference sequence). The CDR3 DNA reads as TGTGCCAGCAGCTTTCTTCGACGGAGCTCCTACGAGCAGTACTTC. This translates into CASSFLRRSSYEQYF.

This clone is termed medium-sized. This chain joins TRBV4-1 and TRBJ2-5, with D unclear. CDR1 is MGHRA, CDR2 YSYEKL, per germline. Deletions cut 0 bases from V and 0 bases from J, with 5 bases between. The CDR3 covers 14 residues. This CDR3 reads CASSQDPDQETQYF. The CDR3, as DNA: TGCGCCAGCAGCCAAGACCCAGACCAAGAGACCCAGTACTTC.

The CDR3: CASTAAGARDIQYF. CDR3 bases: TGTGCCAGCACCGCTGCTGGGGCTCGGGACATTCAGTACTTC. The chain employs TRBV2 and TRBJ2-4, with a weak D call TRBD1 (5 bases). The V and J ends lost 7 bases and 8 bases respectively, with 18 bases between them. CDR1 and CDR2 (germline): SNHLY, FYNNEI. This CDR3 is 14 amino acids long.

CDR3 sequence: CASSSGHLGTEAFF. In DNA, the CDR3 is TGTGCCAGCAGTTCGGGACATTTGGGGACTGAAGCTTTCTTT. The chain joins TRBV28 to TRBJ1-1, with D possibly matching TRBD1 (6 bases). Per the germline V gene, CDR1 is MDHEN and CDR2 is SYDVKM. V lost 4 bases and J lost 5, with 14 bases in between. The CDR3 length is 14 residues.

The V call is TRBV2, the J call TRBJ2-1; D remains unclear. CDR1 is SNHLY, CDR2 FYNNEI, per germline. CDR3 length equals 13 residues. With 6 bases removed from V and 9 bases from J, the gap between germline ends came to 15 bases. CDR3 in DNA: TGTGCCAGCAGGCGCGAGCATGCTAGTGAGCAGTTCTTC. Translation gives CASRREHASEQFF.

The chain has TRBV10-3 and TRBJ2-2, with 9 bases lining up with TRBD2. CDR3 size: 17 residues. Germline CDR1 is ENHRY and CDR2 is SYGVKD. J lost 0 bases, V lost 7 bases, and 9 bases had no gene match. CDR3 DNA: TGTGCCATCACTAGGGGAGCGGGAGGCGCGAACACCGGGGAGCTGTTTTTT. Translated, it gives CAITRGAGGANTGELFF.

This chain connects TRBV27 to TRBJ2-1; D is unclear. CDR3 length equals 14 residues. Germline V CDR1 and CDR2: MNHEY, SMNVEV (reference sequence). The V end was cut by 6 bases, the J end by 2 bases, with 11 bases between. The CDR3 bases are TGTGCCAGCAGCCTCGATGCAGCCTACAATGAGCAGTTCTTC. Translating gives CASSLDAAYNEQFF.

V gene TRBV7-8 combines with J gene TRBJ1-2; D might be TRBD1 (5 bases). CDR3 length equals 15 residues. Between the trimmed V and J ends, which lost 10 bases and 6 bases, there was a span of 24 bases. Germline lookup yields CDR1 SGHVS and CDR2 FQNEAQ. The CDR3 nucleotides read TGTGCCACCTCTAGTCTGCAGGGAGGGGAAGATGGCTACACCTTC. Its translation is CATSSLQGGEDGYTF.